Sequencing of this T cell receptor beta chain was carried out in a study of T cell changes during pregnancy in multiple sclerosis (dated by TCRdb to about 2019). Regarding the study in general: The study looked at changes in the T cell repertoire across pregnancy in women with multiple sclerosis.

Library construction relied on the immunoSEQ multiplex PCR assay. TCRdb re-hosts the immuneACCESS table, in-frame sequences only. Its copies lack some clones; in the studies checked, an unresolved V gene accounts for under half of them, and the cause for the rest is not known. This sample has 50,000 to 65,000 clones in its table, and more than 85% of those were observed once. 0.65% to 0.9% of the sample comes from the top ten. To note about this clone: Which antigen it targets is not known. Base quality data are lacking; no much larger clone is found one base away.

According to the germline V gene (reference sequence), CDR1 reads MNHEY and CDR2 reads SMNVEV. Germline trimming: 5 bases from V, 3 bases from J; junction bases outside gene matches: 6. The CDR3 sequence holds 15 residues, the cysteine and phenylalanine included. The sequence is cut down to CDR3 DNA, 45 bases in frame from base 1. The TCR sequence derives from a female donor with multiple sclerosis, enrolled in a pregnancy study. Sequencing used peripheral blood, obtained in the first trimester of pregnancy. The chain is made from TRBV27 and TRBJ1-5; 8 junctional bases match TRBD1. The DNA is TGTGCCAGCAGTCCCGGGACAGGCGTCAATCAGCCCCAGCATTTT. Its translation reads: CASSPGTGVNQPQHF.